These 13 T cell receptor beta chains were sequenced from one sample in a study of cytomegalovirus exposure and HLA in healthy donors. The data were produced by immunoSEQ multiplex PCR, yet TCRdb's version contains in-frame clones alone and is incomplete. Of around 60,000 clones listed, 85% to 95% were seen once; the top ten hold approximately 5.4%. The source material was PBMCs. The receptors shown here come from a woman aged 18-29 years in good health and CMV-seropositive.

The rearrangement links TRBV9 to TRBJ2-5, with TRBD2 as a possible D gene (5 bases). V lost 2 bases and J 4 bases, leaving 12 bases between the germline ends. The V gene's germline CDR1 is SGDLS and CDR2 YYNGEE. The CDR3 is made up of 14 amino acids. CDR3 amino acids: CASSVRALGETQYF. Written as DNA, the CDR3 is TGTGCCAGCAGCGTGAGGGCCCTCGGAGAGACCCAGTACTTC.

This chain links TRBV2 with TRBJ1-1, with D possibly TRBD1 on 6 matching bases. Germline lookup yields CDR1 SNHLY and CDR2 FYNNEI. Trimming cost V 4 bases and J 2 bases, with 14 bases left between them. There are 15 residues in the CDR3. CDR3 coding DNA: TGTGCCAGCAGTGTCACCGGGACACCTAACACTGAAGCTTTCTTT. Amino acids: CASSVTGTPNTEAFF.

This sequence joins TRBV7-2 and TRBJ1-1; 7 bases agree with TRBD1. Trimming took 4 bases from V and 10 from J; bases not matched to a gene: 18. The CDR3 sequence is 16 residues long. Germline V CDR1 and CDR2: SGHTA, FQGNSA. CDR3 sequence (DNA): TGTGCCAGCAGCTCCATTAGGGGGGTCACAGGGGTCGGAGCTTTCTTT. This sequence encodes CASSSIRGVTGVGAFF.

The rearrangement uses TRBV7-9 and TRBJ2-1; no definite D call. Trimming stripped 2 bases from V and 0 bases from J, with 14 bases between. This CDR3 comprises 17 residues. CDR1 and CDR2 from the germline V gene are SEHNR and FQNEAQ (reference sequence). For the CDR3, the DNA is TGTGCCAGCAGCTTACCTGTCTCGGCTAGCTCCTACAATGAGCAGTTCTTC. This gives the protein CASSLPVSASSYNEQFF.

The chain combines TRBV7-2 with TRBJ1-5; D possibly corresponds to TRBD1 (5 bases). CDR1 and CDR2 (germline): SGHTA, FQGNSA. V shed 0 bases and J shed 7 bases, with 13 bases lying between them. CDR3 length: 15 residues. The CDR3 region is CASSLAHQGGQPQHF. The CDR3 nucleotides read TGTGCCAGCAGCTTAGCGCACCAGGGAGGCCAGCCCCAGCATTTT.

The chain combines TRBV4-1 with TRBJ2-3, with a weak D call TRBD1 (6 bases). Germline values: CDR1 MGHRA, CDR2 YSYEKL. The CDR3 length is 16 residues. V lost 0 bases, J lost 2 bases, and 12 bases lay in between. For the CDR3, the DNA is TGCGCCAGCAGCCAAGAGGGACACTTAGTCACAGATACGCAGTATTTT. Amino acid sequence: CASSQEGHLVTDTQYF.

This clone has a single count. V gene TRBV2 combines with J gene TRBJ2-1, with 8 nucleotides matching TRBD1. Per the germline V gene, CDR1 is SNHLY and CDR2 is FYNNEI. CDR3 length: 14 residues. V lost 5 bases and J lost 4; bases outside the gene matches: 4. The DNA of the CDR3 is TGTGCCAGCAGTCGGGACAGGTTATACAATGAGCAGTTCTTC. As protein: CASSRDRLYNEQFF. Complete variable domain (other parts from reference TRBV2 and TRBJ2-1): EPEVTQTPSHQVTQMGQEVILRCVPISNHLYFYWYRQILGQKVEFLVSFYNNEISEKSEIFDDQFSVERPDGSNFTLKIRSTKLEDSAMYFCASSRDRLYNEQFFGPGTRLTVL.

The chain has TRBV18 and TRBJ2-5; D unresolved. V lost 3 bases and J lost 5, with 7 bases in between. The CDR3 has 12 residues. Germline CDR1 reads KGHSH; CDR2 reads LQKENI. Here the CDR3 reads CASSPLGETQYF. DNA of the CDR3: TGTGCCAGCTCACCCCTCGGGGAGACCCAGTACTTC.

The chain has TRBV27 and TRBJ2-7; 9 positions match TRBD2. Per the germline V gene, CDR1 is MNHEY and CDR2 is SMNVEV (reference sequence). CDR3 length: 16 residues. Germline trimming cut 1 base from V and 4 bases from J; bases unmatched to any gene: 8. The CDR3 region is CASSLFSSGVVYEQYF. The CDR3 bases are TGTGCCAGCAGTTTATTTTCTAGCGGGGTCGTATACGAGCAGTACTTC.

This sequence joins TRBV10-3 and TRBJ1-2; a weak D match, TRBD1 (5 bases). This CDR3 is built from 16 residues. Germline V lookup: CDR1 ENHRY, CDR2 SYGVKD. The V end was cut by 0 bases, the J end by 0 bases, with 11 bases between. For the CDR3, the DNA is TGTGCCATCAGTGAGTCAGTGGGACTCTCTAACTATGGCTACACCTTC. Residues: CAISESVGLSNYGYTF.

The V gene is TRBV5-1, the J gene TRBJ2-1, with a weak D call TRBD2 (7 bases). The V end was cut by 1 base, the J end by 7 bases, with 18 bases between. The CDR3 sequence is 16 residues long. Germline V gives CDR1 SGHRS, CDR2 YFSETQ. The CDR3 DNA sequence: TGCGCCAGCAGCTTGAGTTTGGGGGGGCGCATGAATGAGCAGTTCTTC. Its protein product is CASSLSLGGRMNEQFF.

V and J are TRBV30 and TRBJ1-4; no firm D call. Germline-derived CDR1 and CDR2 are GTSNPN and SVGIG (reference sequence). The CDR3 spans 14 residues. Trimming took off 0 bases at V and 5 bases at J, with 10 bases between the two ends. The CDR3 is CAWSVSSVNEKLFF. CDR3 DNA sequence: TGTGCCTGGAGTGTATCTTCTGTGAATGAAAAACTGTTTTTT.

This chain links TRBV19 with TRBJ1-2; D not resolved. V was shortened by 7 bases and J by 3 bases, with 15 bases between the two germline ends. The length of the CDR3 is 14 residues. Germline lookup yields CDR1 LNHDA and CDR2 SQIVND (reference sequence). The CDR3 region has the DNA TGTGCCAGTACCCAATGGGAGGCCGACTATGGCTACACCTTC. It is translated as CASTQWEADYGYTF.